This TCR beta chain was captured by sequencing in a study of shared clonotypes between healthy human individuals. The CDR3 consists of 11 residues. CDR1 is SGHDT and CDR2 is YYEEEE in the germline V gene. The V end was cut by 1 base, the J end by 8 bases, with 6 bases between. CD45RO-negative CD8 cells positively selected for CCR7 made up the naive population, which excluded terminally differentiated effector memory CD45RA+ cells. TCRdb's table, derived via immunoSEQ multiplex PCR, lists solely in-frame clones and lacks some. The sample has about 2 million clones; roughly 95% are singletons. The chain employs TRBV5-6 and TRBJ1-1; D is undetermined. The sequenced material came from naive CD8+ T cells sorted from blood. The origin of this receptor is a man aged 18 to 29 in good health. The CDR3 region is CASSLLREAFF. The CDR3 bases are TGTGCCAGCAGCTTGCTTAGGGAAGCTTTCTTT.